This is a list of T cell receptor beta chains from one sample in a study of spatial heterogeneity in lung cancer. TCRdb recomputed calls from the 5' RACE reads with MiXCR, one row per CDR3 protein. The sample lists several thousand distinct CDR3 sequences, around 3.5% occurring once. The sequenced sample was lung tumor tissue, obtained at surgery. These receptors all come from a male donor with early-stage non-small cell lung cancer. The CDR3 runs from the conserved cysteine through the conserved F or W. D genes are given only for firm matches. Only some rows state a clone size, as once, few, many or a class for expanded clones.

len | d_gene | j_gene | v_gene | abundance | CDR3aa | CDR3nt
12 | . | TRBJ2-5 | TRBV29-1 | medium-sized | CSVREEWETQYF | TGCAGCGTTCGGGAAGAGTGGGAGACCCAGTACTTC
16 | . | TRBJ1-2 | TRBV3-1 | . | CASSQVRAFMLDGYTF | TGTGCCAGCAGCCAAGTTCGCGCCTTCATGCTAGACGGCTACACCTTC
17 | . | TRBJ2-1 | TRBV20-1 | medium-sized | CSARSLGGGRSYNEQFF | TGCAGTGCTAGAAGCCTTGGCGGGGGCAGATCCTACAATGAGCAGTTCTTC
12 | . | TRBJ2-3 | TRBV6-1 | medium-sized | CASNRLEDTQYF | TGTGCCAGCAACCGACTAGAAGATACGCAGTATTTT
15 | . | TRBJ2-1 | TRBV3-1 | medium-sized | CASSQGTGTYNEQFF | TGTGCCAGCAGCCAGGGGACGGGGACCTACAATGAGCAGTTCTTC
14 | TRBD1 | TRBJ1-6 | TRBV5-1 | medium-sized | CASSPDRANSPLHF | TGCGCCAGCAGCCCGGACAGGGCTAATTCACCCCTCCACTTT
13 | . | TRBJ2-7 | TRBV20-1 | large | CSASLSSSYEQYF | TGCAGTGCTAGTCTTTCCAGCTCCTACGAGCAGTACTTC
18 | . | TRBJ2-3 | TRBV6-6 | medium-sized | CASSSPARSQDSTDTQYF | TGTGCCAGCAGTTCACCCGCCCGGTCTCAGGATAGCACAGATACGCAGTATTTT
14 | . | TRBJ1-4 | TRBV11-2 | many | CASSFDYLGEKLFF | TGTGCCAGCAGCTTTGACTACTTAGGGGAAAAACTGTTTTTT
14 | . | TRBJ2-1 | TRBV28 | medium-sized | CASSLPGQYNEQFF | TGTGCCAGCAGTTTACCCGGACAGTACAATGAGCAGTTCTTC
13 | . | TRBJ1-2 | TRBV29-1 | many | CSVQIWTQGEHTF | TGCAGCGTTCAAATCTGGACCCAAGGAGAGCACACCTTC
15 | TRBD2 | TRBJ2-3 | TRBV6-2/TRBV6-3 | medium-sized | CASSYGAGDTDTQYF | TGTGCCAGCAGTTACGGGGCGGGGGACACAGATACGCAGTATTTT
15 | TRBD1 | TRBJ1-2 | TRBV5-1 | medium-sized | CASSGGQGDVSGYTF | TGCGCCAGCAGCGGGGGACAGGGAGATGTATCGGGCTACACCTTC
15 | . | TRBJ2-3 | TRBV3-1 | medium-sized | CASSLQQGYTDTQYF | TGTGCCAGCAGCCTACAACAGGGTTACACAGATACGCAGTATTTT
14 | . | TRBJ2-5 | TRBV7-2 | many | CASSLVGVAETQYF | TGTGCCAGCAGCTTAGTTGGGGTTGCAGAGACCCAGTACTTC
15 | TRBD2 | TRBJ2-1 | TRBV7-2 | medium-sized | CASSLGSGGGGEQFF | TGTGCCAGCAGCTTGGGGAGCGGGGGCGGTGGTGAGCAGTTCTTC
14 | . | TRBJ2-5 | TRBV28 | medium-sized | CASSNGGRQETQYF | TGTGCCAGCAGTAACGGGGGCCGACAAGAGACCCAGTACTTC
14 | TRBD1 | TRBJ1-2 | TRBV11-2 | many | CASSLDRETYGYTF | TGTGCCAGCAGCCTGGACAGGGAGACCTATGGCTACACCTTC
16 | TRBD1 | TRBJ2-1 | TRBV7-2 | medium-sized | CASSLASRGPYNEQFF | TGTGCCAGCAGCTTAGCAAGCAGGGGGCCCTACAATGAGCAGTTCTTC
15 | TRBD1 | TRBJ2-3 | TRBV24-1 | medium-sized | CATSDTGQAADTQYF | TGTGCCACCAGTGATACCGGACAGGCAGCAGATACGCAGTATTTT
13 | . | TRBJ2-5 | TRBV19 | medium-sized | CASSIDGQETQYF | TGTGCCAGTAGTATCGACGGGCAAGAGACCCAGTACTTC
13 | . | TRBJ2-7 | TRBV5-1 | medium-sized | CASSETVSYEQYF | TGCGCCAGCAGCGAGACGGTCTCCTACGAGCAGTACTTC
15 | TRBD1 | TRBJ1-5 | TRBV19 | . | CASRPGQGASQPQHF | TGTGCCAGTAGGCCGGGGCAGGGGGCGAGTCAGCCCCAGCATTTT
12 | . | TRBJ2-1 | TRBV30 | large | CAWSLVDNEQFF | TGTGCCTGGAGTCTTGTGGACAATGAGCAGTTCTTC
12 | . | TRBJ2-1 | TRBV5-8 | medium-sized | CASSFTLDEQFF | TGTGCCAGCAGCTTTACCCTGGATGAGCAGTTCTTC
12 | . | TRBJ1-6 | TRBV13 | many | CASSLGSSPLHF | TGTGCCAGCAGCTTAGGCTCTTCACCCCTCCACTTT
13 | . | TRBJ2-4 | TRBV4-3 | medium-sized | CASSQPGQYIQYF | TGCGCCAGCAGCCAACCCGGACAGTACATTCAGTACTTC
19 | TRBD2 | TRBJ2-3 | TRBV9 | many | CASSPRGSGGPVLTDTQYF | TGTGCCAGCAGCCCCCGGGGTAGCGGGGGACCGGTTCTCACAGATACGCAGTATTTT
14 | . | TRBJ2-3 | TRBV12-5 | medium-sized | CASGSGQSTDTQYF | TGTGCTAGTGGCAGCGGACAAAGCACAGATACGCAGTATTTT
11 | . | TRBJ1-1 | TRBV6-2/TRBV6-3 | medium-sized | CASSMGTGAFF | TGTGCCAGCAGTATGGGGACGGGAGCTTTCTTT
13 | . | TRBJ1-1 | TRBV28 | medium-sized | CASSPGQLSQAFF | TGTGCCAGCAGCCCGGGACAATTGTCGCAAGCTTTCTTT
12 | . | TRBJ2-5 | TRBV5-4 | many | CASSPNQETQYF | TGTGCCAGCAGCCCTAACCAAGAGACCCAGTACTTC
13 | . | TRBJ1-1 | TRBV9 | medium-sized | CASSQGTGTEAFF | TGTGCCAGCAGCCAGGGTACAGGTACTGAAGCTTTCTTT
14 | TRBD1 | TRBJ1-2 | TRBV6-1 | medium-sized | CASSSRTGNYGYTF | TGTGCCAGCAGTTCCCGGACAGGGAACTATGGCTACACCTTC
13 | . | TRBJ2-2 | TRBV24-1 | many | CATSDLTTGKLFF | TGTGCCACCAGTGATTTGACAACAGGGAAGCTGTTTTTT
17 | TRBD1 | TRBJ2-3 | TRBV3-1 | medium-sized | CASSQRRDSTNTDTQYF | TGTGCCAGCAGCCAACGCAGGGACAGTACTAACACAGATACGCAGTATTTT
16 | TRBD1 | TRBJ2-7 | TRBV7-9 | many | CASSSNSGTGSLEQYF | TGTGCCAGCAGCTCAAACTCCGGGACAGGAAGCCTCGAGCAGTACTTC
13 | . | TRBJ1-2 | TRBV5-1 | medium-sized | CASSLEGDSAYTF | TGCGCCAGCAGCTTGGAAGGGGATAGTGCCTACACCTTC
14 | TRBD1 | TRBJ2-2 | TRBV12-3/TRBV12-4 | medium-sized | CAIHRGSNTGELFF | TGTGCCATCCACAGGGGATCGAACACCGGGGAGCTGTTTTTT
13 | TRBD1 | TRBJ2-4 | TRBV25-1 | . | CASRRTGMYIQYF | TGTGCCAGCAGACGGACAGGGATGTACATTCAGTACTTC
13 | . | TRBJ1-4 | TRBV2 | many | CASSRGKGEKLFF | TGTGCCAGCAGCCGAGGGAAGGGGGAAAAACTGTTTTTT
14 | . | TRBJ2-5 | TRBV6-5 | medium-sized | CASSSGRGQETQYF | TGTGCCAGCAGTTCGGGACGGGGCCAAGAGACCCAGTACTTC
15 | . | TRBJ2-2 | TRBV7-6 | medium-sized | CASSPNKLRTGELFF | TGTGCCAGCAGCCCGAACAAGTTGAGGACCGGGGAGCTGTTTTTT
14 | TRBD1 | TRBJ2-3 | TRBV7-9 | medium-sized | CASSSPGGGDTQYF | TGTGCCAGCAGCTCCCCAGGGGGTGGCGATACGCAGTATTTT
12 | . | TRBJ1-6 | TRBV3-1 | . | CASSQGASPLHF | TGTGCCAGCAGCCAGGGTGCATCACCCCTCCACTTT
18 | . | TRBJ2-7 | TRBV27 | few | CASSSKVGGLWFQYEQYF | TGTGCCAGCAGTTCTAAAGTCGGGGGCCTCTGGTTCCAATACGAGCAGTACTTC
16 | TRBD1 | TRBJ2-7 | TRBV20-1 | few | CSATRDRLGPGYEQYF | TGCAGTGCTACACGGGACAGGTTGGGGCCTGGGTACGAGCAGTACTTC
17 | TRBD2 | TRBJ2-3 | TRBV20-1 | many | CSARVSAGGSGTDTQYF | TGCAGTGCTAGAGTTTCTGCGGGGGGTTCAGGGACAGATACGCAGTATTTT
12 | . | TRBJ1-6 | TRBV27 | medium-sized | CATREIDSPLHF | TGTGCCACCCGGGAGATAGATTCACCCCTCCACTTT
13 | TRBD1 | TRBJ2-7 | TRBV7-9 | medium-sized | CASSRQGPYEQYF | TGTGCCAGCAGCCGACAGGGACCCTACGAGCAGTACTTC
15 | TRBD2 | TRBJ2-1 | TRBV20-1 | large | CSASGAGLFYNEQFF | TGCAGTGCTAGTGGAGCGGGGCTTTTCTACAATGAGCAGTTCTTC
14 | . | TRBJ1-2 | TRBV5-4 | medium-sized | CASSSYSESYGYTF | TGTGCCAGCAGCTCATACTCCGAGAGCTATGGCTACACCTTC
15 | TRBD2 | TRBJ2-1 | TRBV5-1 | medium-sized | CASSPGTTPGNEQFF | TGCGCCAGCAGTCCCGGGACTACACCGGGCAATGAGCAGTTCTTC
14 | . | TRBJ1-2 | TRBV11-2 | many | CASSVAGPSYGYTF | TGTGCCAGCAGCGTAGCCGGGCCTTCCTATGGCTACACCTTC
15 | TRBD1 | TRBJ2-3 | TRBV12-3/TRBV12-4 | medium-sized | CASRGRQGVTDTQYF | TGTGCCAGCAGAGGCCGACAGGGGGTGACAGATACGCAGTATTTT
12 | . | TRBJ2-5 | TRBV29-1 | medium-sized | CSVRALQETQYF | TGCAGCGTTAGGGCTTTACAAGAGACCCAGTACTTC
14 | . | TRBJ2-1 | TRBV7-2 | medium-sized | CASSPDPSYNEQFF | TGTGCCAGCAGCCCGGACCCCTCCTACAATGAGCAGTTCTTC